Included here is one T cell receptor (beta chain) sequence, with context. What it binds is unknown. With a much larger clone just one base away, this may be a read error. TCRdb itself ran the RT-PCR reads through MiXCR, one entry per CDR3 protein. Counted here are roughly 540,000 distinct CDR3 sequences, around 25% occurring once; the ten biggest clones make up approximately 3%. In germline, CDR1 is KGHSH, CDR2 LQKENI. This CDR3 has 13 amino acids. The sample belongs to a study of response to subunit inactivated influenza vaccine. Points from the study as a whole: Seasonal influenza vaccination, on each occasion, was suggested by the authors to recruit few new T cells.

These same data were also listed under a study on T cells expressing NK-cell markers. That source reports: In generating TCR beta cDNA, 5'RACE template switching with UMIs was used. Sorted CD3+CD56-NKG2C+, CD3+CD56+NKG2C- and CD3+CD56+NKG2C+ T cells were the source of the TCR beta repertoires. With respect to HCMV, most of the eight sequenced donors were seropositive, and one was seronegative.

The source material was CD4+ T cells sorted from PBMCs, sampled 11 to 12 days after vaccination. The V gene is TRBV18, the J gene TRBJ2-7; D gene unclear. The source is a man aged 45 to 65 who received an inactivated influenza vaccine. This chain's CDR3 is CASLPQETREQYF. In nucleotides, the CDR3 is TGTGCCAGCTTACCACAAGAGACGCGGGAGCAGTACTTC.